These T cell receptor beta chains were read from a single sample in a study of T cells in Graves' hyperthyroidism and ophthalmopathy. A single record per CDR3 protein comes from TCRdb applying MiXCR to the multiplex PCR reads. Of around 540,000 distinct CDR3 sequences listed, more than 45% were seen once; the top ten hold roughly 8.2%. Sample: peripheral blood or thyroid tissue (not recorded which). All receptors come from a woman aged 18-29 years with Graves' hyperthyroidism. The CDR3 runs from the conserved cysteine through the conserved F or W. D genes are given only for firm matches. Clone size is given for some rows only: seen once, a few or many times, or a class if the clone is expanded.

TRBJ1-2	TRBV10-3	few	TRBD1	CAISETWDRANYGYTF	TGTGCCATCAGTGAAACCTGGGACAGGGCTAACTATGGCTACACCTTC
TRBJ2-5	TRBV24-1	.	TRBD1	CATSVTGQVVETQYF	TGTGCCACCAGTGTTACCGGACAGGTGGTCGAGACCCAGTACTTC
TRBJ2-2	TRBV29-1	.	TRBD2	CSVSGLAGAGELFF	TGCAGCGTATCGGGACTAGCGGGAGCCGGGGAGCTGTTTTTT
TRBJ2-5	TRBV20-1	.	TRBD2	CSEASGSRETQYF	TGCAGTGAAGCTAGCGGGAGTCGAGAGACCCAGTACTTC
TRBJ2-7	TRBV2	.	.	CASSFGPGHEQYF	TGTGCCAGCAGTTTTGGCCCGGGGCACGAGCAGTACTTC
TRBJ1-3	TRBV19	many	.	CASSIGGEVGNTIYF	TGTGCCAGTAGTATAGGAGGGGAAGTTGGAAACACCATATATTTT
TRBJ1-6	TRBV7-9	.	.	CASSLFRAPLHF	TGTGCCAGCAGCTTATTTAGGGCGCCCCTCCACTTT
TRBJ2-7	TRBV20-1	.	.	CSLLRHDSYEQYF	TGCAGTCTCCTCCGGCACGATTCCTACGAGCAGTACTTC
TRBJ1-2	TRBV10-2	.	.	CASAPGKYGYTF	TGCGCCAGCGCTCCAGGCAAATATGGCTACACCTTC
TRBJ1-6	TRBV19	.	.	CARSSRDSPLHF	TGTGCCCGTAGTTCCCGGGATTCACCCCTCCACTTT
TRBJ2-7	TRBV2	few	TRBD2	CASREREASYEQYF	TGTGCCAGCAGGGAGCGGGAGGCTTCCTACGAGCAGTACTTC
TRBJ1-1	TRBV19	many	TRBD1	CASSKQGRGNTEAFF	TGTGCCAGTAGTAAACAGGGGAGGGGGAACACTGAAGCTTTCTTT
TRBJ1-1	TRBV7-9	few	TRBD1	CASSLGTGEPNTEAFF	TGTGCCAGCAGCTTAGGGACAGGGGAACCGAACACTGAAGCTTTCTTT
TRBJ1-1	TRBV20-1	few	TRBD1	CSAPRDRGEEAFF	TGCAGTGCTCCCCGGGACAGGGGCGAGGAAGCTTTCTTT
TRBJ1-1	TRBV5-1	few	TRBD1	CASSVTGTGIMNTEAFF	TGCGCCAGCAGCGTTACCGGGACAGGGATCATGAACACTGAAGCTTTCTTT
TRBJ1-4	TRBV27	few	.	CASSFGTKEKLFF	TGTGCCAGCAGTTTCGGGACTAAAGAAAAACTGTTTTTT
TRBJ2-7	TRBV5-1	few	.	CASSLGGQASEQYF	TGCGCCAGCAGCTTGGGCGGCCAGGCATCTGAGCAGTACTTC
TRBJ2-5	TRBV24-1	few	.	CATSDFGRQETQYF	TGTGCCACCAGTGATTTTGGCAGGCAAGAGACCCAGTACTTC
TRBJ1-4	TRBV5-5	.	.	CASSVRQGPNEKLFF	TGTGCCAGCAGCGTAAGGCAGGGTCCTAACGAAAAACTGTTTTTT
TRBJ1-2	TRBV12-3/TRBV12-4	many	TRBD1	CASSDRGHGYTF	TGTGCCAGTTCGGACAGGGGGCATGGCTACACCTTC
TRBJ1-2	TRBV7-9	.	TRBD1	CASSGAERDRTYGYTF	TGTGCCAGCAGCGGGGCCGAGCGGGACAGGACGTATGGCTACACCTTC
TRBJ1-1	TRBV6-6	.	.	CASAWSQQNTEAFF	TGTGCCAGCGCGTGGAGTCAACAGAACACTGAAGCTTTCTTT
TRBJ1-1	TRBV6-1	once	.	CASSAPEGPGREAFF	TGTGCCAGCAGTGCCCCCGAGGGGCCAGGAAGAGAAGCTTTCTTT
TRBJ2-2	TRBV14	.	.	CASSHMRQANTGELFF	TGTGCCAGCAGCCATATGAGACAGGCGAACACCGGGGAGCTGTTTTTT
TRBJ1-1	TRBV20-1	many	.	CRASGYKELRTEAFF	TGCAGAGCCTCAGGGTACAAAGAACTTAGGACTGAAGCTTTCTTT
TRBJ2-6	TRBV29-1	.	.	CSVLVGWGFGANVLTF	TGCAGCGTCCTTGTGGGGTGGGGGTTCGGGGCCAACGTCCTGACTTTC
TRBJ2-7	TRBV25-1	.	.	CASGGSREQYF	TGTGCCAGCGGGGGATCCCGGGAGCAGTACTTC
TRBJ1-2	TRBV29-1	.	TRBD1	CSGTGSNYGYTF	TGCAGCGGGACAGGCAGTAACTATGGCTACACCTTC
TRBJ2-7	TRBV7-9	.	TRBD2	CASSFGLAGEGVGYEQYF	TGTGCCAGCAGCTTTGGGCTAGCGGGAGAAGGAGTAGGCTACGAGCAGTACTTC
TRBJ1-2	TRBV10-3	.	.	CAISESRGRLGYTF	TGTGCCATCAGTGAGTCGAGGGGGAGGCTTGGCTACACCTTC
TRBJ2-7	TRBV7-3	few	TRBD1	CASSPWTGSHEQYF	TGTGCCAGCAGCCCGTGGACAGGGAGCCACGAGCAGTACTTC
TRBJ2-5	TRBV10-3	.	TRBD2	CAISFSGGEETRYF	TGTGCCATCAGTTTTAGCGGGGGCGAAGAGACCCGGTACTTC
TRBJ2-7	TRBV29-1	once	TRBD2	CSVEDLTSGSLYEQYF	TGCAGCGTTGAAGATTTGACTAGCGGGAGTCTCTACGAGCAGTACTTC
TRBJ2-5	TRBV7-8	many	.	CASSSTGSVTQYF	TGTGCCAGCAGCTCTACAGGGTCGGTGACCCAGTACTTC
TRBJ1-2	TRBV4-1	.	TRBD1	CASSQLDRGHGYTF	TGCGCCAGCAGCCAATTGGACAGGGGGCATGGCTACACCTTC
TRBJ1-1	TRBV7-9	.	.	CASSLEVGAGRAEAFF	TGTGCCAGCAGCTTAGAGGTTGGGGCAGGCCGGGCTGAAGCTTTCTTT
TRBJ2-7	TRBV25-1	.	.	CASSDQGLTYEQYF	TGTGCCAGCAGTGATCAAGGCCTAACCTACGAGCAGTACTTC
TRBJ1-1	TRBV2	.	.	CARDLMNTEAFF	TGTGCCAGGGATCTCATGAACACTGAAGCTTTCTTT
TRBJ1-1	TRBV29-1	few	.	CSVWSGGTEAFF	TGCAGCGTTTGGAGTGGGGGCACTGAAGCTTTCTTT
TRBJ2-7	TRBV4-1	once	TRBD1	CASSQVTGTGSYEQYF	TGTGCCAGCAGCCAAGTCACCGGGACAGGGTCCTACGAGCAGTACTTC
TRBJ1-1	TRBV29-1	.	TRBD1	CSVPGTGEAFF	TGCAGCGTGCCCGGGACAGGAGAAGCTTTCTTT
TRBJ1-2	TRBV24-1	many	.	CATGGWGGNYGYTF	TGTGCCACCGGAGGGTGGGGCGGAAACTATGGCTACACCTTC
TRBJ2-7	TRBV6-5	.	.	CASSYVAGSTYEQYF	TGTGCCAGCAGTTACGTGGCAGGGAGTACCTACGAGCAGTACTTC
TRBJ1-4	TRBV2	few	.	CASSEHQGEKLFF	TGTGCCAGCAGTGAGCACCAAGGGGAAAAACTGTTTTTT
TRBJ1-1	TRBV29-1	.	.	CSVGEGHIGGEAFF	TGCAGCGTTGGGGAGGGACACATCGGGGGTGAAGCTTTCTTT
TRBJ1-2	TRBV5-1	few	TRBD1	CASSPNRGHYGYTF	TGCGCCAGCAGCCCGAACAGGGGTCACTATGGCTACACCTTC
TRBJ2-7	TRBV6-1	once	.	CASINDLTYEQYF	TGTGCCAGCATCAATGACTTAACCTACGAGCAGTACTTC
TRBJ2-7	TRBV7-1	.	TRBD2	CASSAGRDSDYEQYF	TGTGCCAGCAGCGCAGGGAGGGACTCGGATTACGAGCAGTACTTC
TRBJ2-5	TRBV29-1	many	.	CSVEWSAQETQYF	TGCAGCGTTGAGTGGTCAGCACAAGAGACCCAGTACTTC
TRBJ1-4	TRBV12-3/TRBV12-4	few	.	CASSPALGAGLNEKLFF	TGTGCCAGCAGTCCCGCTCTGGGGGCAGGGCTGAATGAAAAACTGTTTTTT
TRBJ1-6	TRBV9	few	.	CASSPGRTSPLHF	TGTGCCAGCAGCCCAGGCAGGACCTCACCCCTCCACTTT
TRBJ1-1	TRBV20-1	.	.	CSAELTSNTEAFF	TGCAGTGCCGAATTAACCTCGAACACTGAAGCTTTCTTT
TRBJ1-2	TRBV10-3	many	.	CAISAATNYGYTF	TGTGCCATCAGTGCGGCAACTAACTATGGCTACACCTTC